This TCR beta chain appears in the sequencing data of a study of cytomegalovirus exposure and HLA in healthy donors. Study results and limitations: There were some 150 TCR beta chains listed as cytomegalovirus-associated. First-cohort TCR clusters were later found to tend to co-occur in the roughly 110 validation repertoires. Many donors carried some public TCRs, although rarity characterized most TCR sequences.

Note on this clone: The antigen remains undetermined.

Trimming left V 5 bases short and J 1 base short, with 11 bases between. CDR1 and CDR2 from the germline V gene are MRHNA and SNTAGT. CDR3 length: 15 amino acids. This table comes from immunoSEQ multiplex PCR, and its TCRdb copy is limited to in-frame clones, with some not included. The repertoire holds 95,000 to 150,000 clones, with roughly 90% as singletons. The specimen sequenced was PBMCs. This TCR derives from a woman aged 18-29 years in good health and CMV-seronegative. The chain recombines TRBV6-4 with TRBJ2-2; D ambiguous. The CDR3 region is CASSHPRENTGELFF. In nucleotides, the CDR3 is TGTGCCAGCAGTCACCCTCGAGAGAACACCGGGGAGCTGTTTTTT.